This TCR beta chain appears in the sequencing data of a study of spatial heterogeneity in lung cancer. Study-wide context: Detection consistently yielded more beta chains than alpha chains.

The study tagged each TCR cDNA molecule with a unique molecular identifier. TCRdb re-analysed the 5' RACE reads in MiXCR, keeping a single row per CDR3 protein. This sample carries 82,000 or so distinct CDR3 sequences, 10% to 15% of them seen once, and the ten largest clones take 4.6%. Study-level findings and limits: More often at tumor resection than at routine follow-up, ubiquitous expanded tumor TCRs were detected in the blood.

Unmatched junction bases numbered 3, after V lost 2 bases and J lost 1 base. The CDR3 has 14 residues. Germline CDR1 is SQVTM and CDR2 is ANQGSEA. As concerns this clonotype: Antigen: not known.

As to time point: sample taken at primary tumor resection. Whole RNA was taken from tumor, nontumor lung or frozen PBMC; it was then sequenced unsorted. This sequence was found in a male donor with early-stage non-small cell lung cancer. This specimen consisted of PBMCs, obtained at surgery. This sequence joins TRBV29-1 and TRBJ1-1; TRBD1 aligns across 8 bases. The CDR3, as DNA: TGCAGCGTTGAACCAGGGGGCAGGAACACTGAAGCTTTCTTT. Amino acid sequence: CSVEPGGRNTEAFF.